A single T cell receptor beta chain is shown here with its context. The target antigen is unknown. The data are from a study of type 1 regulatory T cells. Study-level background: This in vitro CD4 product, T-allo10, is enriched for Tr1 cells and alloantigen-specific. Study-level results: Type 1 regulatory T cells had a more restricted TCR repertoire than non-type 1 regulatory T cells.

TCRdb reprocessed the reads with MiXCR, giving one entry per CDR3 protein. The table records about 65,000 distinct CDR3 sequences, approximately 47% of them present only once. V was clipped by 3 bases and J by 4 bases, with 9 bases between them. Germline CDR1 reads LNHDA; CDR2 reads SQIVND (reference sequence). The CDR3 has 14 residues. This clonotype was obtained from a human donor in good health. The chain uses TRBV19 and TRBJ1-4; D not certain. The sample comprised cultured non-Tr1 T cells, either the whole culture or a sorted T cell fraction (not recorded which). CDR3 amino acids: CASSMRQDNEKLFF. DNA for the CDR3: TGTGCCAGTAGTATGCGTCAGGATAATGAAAAACTGTTTTTT.